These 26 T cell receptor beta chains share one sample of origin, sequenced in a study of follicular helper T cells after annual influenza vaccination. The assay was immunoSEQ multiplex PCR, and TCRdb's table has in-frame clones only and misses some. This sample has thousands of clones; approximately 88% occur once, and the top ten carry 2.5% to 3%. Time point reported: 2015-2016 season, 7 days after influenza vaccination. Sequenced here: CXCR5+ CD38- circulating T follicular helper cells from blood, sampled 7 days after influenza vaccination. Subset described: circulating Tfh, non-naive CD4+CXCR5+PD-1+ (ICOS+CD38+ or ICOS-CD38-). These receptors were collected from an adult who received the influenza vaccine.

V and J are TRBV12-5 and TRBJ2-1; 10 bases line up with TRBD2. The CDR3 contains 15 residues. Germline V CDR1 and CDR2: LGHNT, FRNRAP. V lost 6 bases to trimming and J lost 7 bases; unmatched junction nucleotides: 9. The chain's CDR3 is CASGSGTSERNEQFF. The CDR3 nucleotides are TGTGCTAGTGGATCCGGGACTAGCGAGCGGAATGAGCAGTTCTTC.

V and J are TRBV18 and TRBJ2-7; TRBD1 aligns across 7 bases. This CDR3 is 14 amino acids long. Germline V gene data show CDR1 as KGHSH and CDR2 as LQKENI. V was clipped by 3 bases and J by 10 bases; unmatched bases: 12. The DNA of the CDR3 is TGTGCCAGCTCACCGACTCAAGACAGGGCCCCTCAGTACTTC. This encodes CASSPTQDRAPQYF.

CDR3 region: CASSQDSSREGEKLFF. In DNA form, the CDR3 reads TGCGCCAGCAGCCAAGATAGTAGCAGGGAGGGGGAAAAACTGTTTTTT. V and J are TRBV4-1 and TRBJ1-4, with D tentatively TRBD1 (5 bases). The germline gives CDR1 MGHRA, CDR2 YSYEKL. V dropped 0 bases and J dropped 8 bases, with 16 bases sitting between them. The CDR3 spans 16 residues.

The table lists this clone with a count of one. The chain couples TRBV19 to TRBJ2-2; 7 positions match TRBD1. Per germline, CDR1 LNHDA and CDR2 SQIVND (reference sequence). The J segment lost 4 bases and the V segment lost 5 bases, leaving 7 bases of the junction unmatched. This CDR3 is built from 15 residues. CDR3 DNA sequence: TGTGCCAGTAGTCTAAGGGACAGTCTCACCGGGGAGCTGTTTTTT. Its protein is CASSLRDSLTGELFF. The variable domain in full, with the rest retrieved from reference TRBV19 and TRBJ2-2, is DGGITQSPKYLFRKEGQNVTLSCEQNLNHDAMYWYRQDPGQGLRLIYYSQIVNDFQKGDIAEGYSVSREKKESFPLTVTSAQKNPTAFYLCASSLRDSLTGELFFGEGSRLTVL.

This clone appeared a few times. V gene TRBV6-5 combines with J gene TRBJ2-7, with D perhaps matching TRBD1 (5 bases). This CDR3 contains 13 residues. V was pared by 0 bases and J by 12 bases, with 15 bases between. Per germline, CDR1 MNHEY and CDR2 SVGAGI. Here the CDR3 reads CASSYSGREGRYF. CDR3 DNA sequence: TGTGCCAGCAGTTACTCGGGCAGGGAAGGTCGGTACTTC.

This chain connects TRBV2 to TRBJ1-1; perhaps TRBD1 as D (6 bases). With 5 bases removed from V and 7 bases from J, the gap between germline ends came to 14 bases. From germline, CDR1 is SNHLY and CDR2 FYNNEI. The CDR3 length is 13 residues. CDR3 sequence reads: CASSLQGPLEAFF. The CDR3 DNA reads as TGTGCCAGCAGTTTACAGGGTCCCCTTGAAGCTTTCTTT. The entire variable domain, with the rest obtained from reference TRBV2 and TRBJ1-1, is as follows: EPEVTQTPSHQVTQMGQEVILRCVPISNHLYFYWYRQILGQKVEFLVSFYNNEISEKSEIFDDQFSVERPDGSNFTLKIRSTKLEDSAMYFCASSLQGPLEAFFGQGTRLTVV.

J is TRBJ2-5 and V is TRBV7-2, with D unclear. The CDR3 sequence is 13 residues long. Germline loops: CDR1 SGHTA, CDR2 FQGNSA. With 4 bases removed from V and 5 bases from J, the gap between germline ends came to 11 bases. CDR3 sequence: CASSSVIGETQYF. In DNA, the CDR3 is TGTGCCAGCAGCTCCGTCATAGGCGAGACCCAGTACTTC.

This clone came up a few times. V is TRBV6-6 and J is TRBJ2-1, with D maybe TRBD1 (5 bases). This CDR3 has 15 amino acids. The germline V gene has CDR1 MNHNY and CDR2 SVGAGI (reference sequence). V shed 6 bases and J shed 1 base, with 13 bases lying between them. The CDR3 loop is CASSPDKGSYNEQFF. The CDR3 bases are TGTGCCAGCAGCCCTGATAAGGGGTCCTACAATGAGCAGTTCTTC.

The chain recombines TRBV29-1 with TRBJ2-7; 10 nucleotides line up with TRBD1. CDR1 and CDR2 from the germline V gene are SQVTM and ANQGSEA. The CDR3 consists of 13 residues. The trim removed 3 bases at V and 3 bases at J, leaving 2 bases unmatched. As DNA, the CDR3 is TGCAGCGTTGAGAGGACAGGGGGCTACGAGCAGTACTTC. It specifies CSVERTGGYEQYF.

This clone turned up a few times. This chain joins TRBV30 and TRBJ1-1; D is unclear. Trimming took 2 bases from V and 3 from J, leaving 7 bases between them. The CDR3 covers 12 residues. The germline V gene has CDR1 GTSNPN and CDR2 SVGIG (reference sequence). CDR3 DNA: TGTGCCTGGAGTCGGGTCTACACTGAAGCTTTCTTT. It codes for CAWSRVYTEAFF.

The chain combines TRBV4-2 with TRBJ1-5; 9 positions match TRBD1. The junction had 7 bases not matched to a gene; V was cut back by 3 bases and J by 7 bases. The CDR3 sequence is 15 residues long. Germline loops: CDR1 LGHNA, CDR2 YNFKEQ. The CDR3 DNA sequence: TGTGCCAGCAGCCAGGAGGGACAGGGAGAACAGCCCCAGCATTTT. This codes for CASSQEGQGEQPQHF.

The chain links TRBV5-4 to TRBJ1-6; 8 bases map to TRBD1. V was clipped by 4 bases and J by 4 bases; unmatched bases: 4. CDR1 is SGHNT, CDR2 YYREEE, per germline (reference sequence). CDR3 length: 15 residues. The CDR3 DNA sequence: TGTGCCAGCAGCCCGACAGGGGATTATAATTCACCCCTCCACTTT. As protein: CASSPTGDYNSPLHF.

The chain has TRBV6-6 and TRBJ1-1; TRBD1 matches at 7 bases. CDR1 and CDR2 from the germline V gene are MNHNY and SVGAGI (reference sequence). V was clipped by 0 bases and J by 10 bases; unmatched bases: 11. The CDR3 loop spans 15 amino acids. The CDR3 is CASSYSRGGSEGAFF. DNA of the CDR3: TGTGCCAGCAGTTACTCACGAGGGGGCAGCGAGGGAGCTTTCTTT.

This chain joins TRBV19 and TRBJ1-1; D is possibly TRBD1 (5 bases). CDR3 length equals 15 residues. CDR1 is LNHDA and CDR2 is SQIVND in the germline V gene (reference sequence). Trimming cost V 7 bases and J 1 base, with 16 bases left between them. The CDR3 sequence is CASTPRWGRNTEAFF. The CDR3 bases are TGTGCCAGTACCCCCCGGTGGGGCAGGAACACTGAAGCTTTCTTT.

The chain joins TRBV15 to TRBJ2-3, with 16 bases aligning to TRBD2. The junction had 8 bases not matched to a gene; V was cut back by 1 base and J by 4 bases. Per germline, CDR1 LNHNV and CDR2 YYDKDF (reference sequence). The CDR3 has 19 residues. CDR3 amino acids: CATSRGPGTSGGASDTQYF. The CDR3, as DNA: TGTGCCACCAGCAGAGGCCCAGGGACTAGCGGGGGGGCCTCAGATACGCAGTATTTT. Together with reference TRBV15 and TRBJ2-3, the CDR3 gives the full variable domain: DAMVIQNPRYQVTQFGKPVTLSCSQTLNHNVMYWYQQKSSQAPKLLFHYYDKDFNNEADTPDNFQSRRPNTSFCFLDIRSPGLGDTAMYLCATSRGPGTSGGASDTQYFGPGTRLTVL.

The CDR3 DNA follows: TGCGCCAGCAGCTCCGGAGTAGCGGGACCCTACAATGAGCAGTTCTTC. As protein: CASSSGVAGPYNEQFF. This chain joins TRBV5-1 and TRBJ2-1; 8 nucleotides align to TRBD2. The germline gives CDR1 SGHRS, CDR2 YFSETQ. The CDR3 is 16 residues long. J was trimmed by 2 bases and V by 3 bases; bases with no gene match: 7.

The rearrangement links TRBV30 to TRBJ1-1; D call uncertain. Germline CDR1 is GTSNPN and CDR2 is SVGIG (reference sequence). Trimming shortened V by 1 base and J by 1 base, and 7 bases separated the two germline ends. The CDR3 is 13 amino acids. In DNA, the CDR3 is TGTGCCTGGAGTGGCGTAACGAACACTGAAGCTTTCTTT. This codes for CAWSGVTNTEAFF.

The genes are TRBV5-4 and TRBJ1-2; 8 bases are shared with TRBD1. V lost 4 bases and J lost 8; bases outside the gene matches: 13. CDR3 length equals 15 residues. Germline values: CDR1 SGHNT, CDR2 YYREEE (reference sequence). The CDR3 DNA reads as TGTGCCAGCAGCCTTGACAGGGGAGGCGGGGACGGCTACACCTTC. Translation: CASSLDRGGGDGYTF.

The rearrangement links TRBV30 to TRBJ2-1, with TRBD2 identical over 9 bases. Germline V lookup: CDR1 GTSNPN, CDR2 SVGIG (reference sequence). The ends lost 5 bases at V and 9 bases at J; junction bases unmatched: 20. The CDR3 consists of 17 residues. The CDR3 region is CAWSGTARAGGRVEQFF. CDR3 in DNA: TGTGCCTGGTCCGGGACGGCCAGAGCGGGAGGTCGGGTTGAGCAGTTCTTC.

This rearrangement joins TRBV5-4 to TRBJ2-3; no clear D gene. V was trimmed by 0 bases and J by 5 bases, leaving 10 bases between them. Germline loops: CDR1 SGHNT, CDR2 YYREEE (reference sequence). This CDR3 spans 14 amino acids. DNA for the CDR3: TGTGCCAGCAGCTTGGATGGGCCGCGAGATACGCAGTATTTT. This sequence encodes CASSLDGPRDTQYF.

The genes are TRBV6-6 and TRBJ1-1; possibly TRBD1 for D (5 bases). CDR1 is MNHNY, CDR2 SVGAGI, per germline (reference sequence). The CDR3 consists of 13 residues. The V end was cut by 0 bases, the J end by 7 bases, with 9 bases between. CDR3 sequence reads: CASSYSRDFEAFF. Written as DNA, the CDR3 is TGTGCCAGCAGTTACTCGAGGGACTTTGAAGCTTTCTTT.

Here the CDR3 reads CASSDDRDNSPLHF. DNA for the CDR3: TGTGCCAGCAGTGACGACAGGGATAATTCACCCCTCCACTTT. The chain uses TRBV2 and TRBJ1-6; 7 bases align to TRBD1. CDR3 size: 14 residues. V was clipped by 3 bases and J by 5 bases; unmatched bases: 1. Germline V gene sequence: CDR1 SNHLY, CDR2 FYNNEI.

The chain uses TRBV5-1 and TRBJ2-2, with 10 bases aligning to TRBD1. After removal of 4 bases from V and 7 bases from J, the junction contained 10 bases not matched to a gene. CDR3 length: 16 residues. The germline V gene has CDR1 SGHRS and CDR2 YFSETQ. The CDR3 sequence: CASSPAGTGAGGELFF. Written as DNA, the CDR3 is TGCGCCAGCAGCCCTGCCGGGACAGGGGCCGGCGGGGAGCTGTTTTTT.

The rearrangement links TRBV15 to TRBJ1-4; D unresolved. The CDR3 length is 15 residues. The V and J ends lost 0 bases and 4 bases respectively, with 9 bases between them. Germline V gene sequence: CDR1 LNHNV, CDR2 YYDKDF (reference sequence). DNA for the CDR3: TGTGCCACCAGCAGAGAAGGACGGCGTAATGAAAAACTGTTTTTT. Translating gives CATSREGRRNEKLFF. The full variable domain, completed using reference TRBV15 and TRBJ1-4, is DAMVIQNPRYQVTQFGKPVTLSCSQTLNHNVMYWYQQKSSQAPKLLFHYYDKDFNNEADTPDNFQSRRPNTSFCFLDIRSPGLGDTAMYLCATSREGRRNEKLFFGSGTQLSVL.

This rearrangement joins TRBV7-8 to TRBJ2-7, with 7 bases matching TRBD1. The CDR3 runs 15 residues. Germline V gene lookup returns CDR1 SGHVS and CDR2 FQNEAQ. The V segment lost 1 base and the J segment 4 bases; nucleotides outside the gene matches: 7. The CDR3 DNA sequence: TGTGCCAGCAGCTTAGGGCAGGGGGTCGGTTACGAGCAGTACTTC. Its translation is CASSLGQGVGYEQYF.

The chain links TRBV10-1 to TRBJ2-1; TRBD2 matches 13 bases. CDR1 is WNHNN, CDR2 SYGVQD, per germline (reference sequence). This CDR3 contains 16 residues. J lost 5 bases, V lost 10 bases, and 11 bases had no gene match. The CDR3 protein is CANSSKLAGGNNEQFF. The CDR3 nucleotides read TGCGCCAACTCCTCCAAACTAGCGGGAGGGAACAATGAGCAGTTCTTC.